This TCR beta chain comes out of a study of blood T cell repertoires in COVID-19. Study-level background: The cDNA or gDNA used as material had been derived from T cells, B-cell-depleted T cells, or PBMCs.

As processed by the authors: Amplifying reference gene primers gave estimates of nucleated cell counts. The protocol was immunoSEQ multiplex PCR, while the TCRdb copy is restricted to in-frame clones and leaves out a portion. V, J and clone size are those of that table, while D and trimming were read from the DNA. Among about 140,000 clones listed, approximately 84% were seen once. Germline loops: CDR1 SEHNR, CDR2 FQNEAQ (reference sequence). The CDR3 runs 16 residues. The V gene end was trimmed by 3 bases and the J gene end by 5 bases; junction bases not matched to a gene: 9. Sequencing used peripheral blood. The chain couples TRBV7-9 to TRBJ2-1, with 8 bases lining up with TRBD2. This clonotype originated in a woman aged 55-70 years with acute or convalescent COVID-19. CDR3 DNA: TGTGCCAGCAGCTTGACCAGCGGGAGTATAGACAATGAGCAGTTCTTC. As protein: CASSLTSGSIDNEQFF.